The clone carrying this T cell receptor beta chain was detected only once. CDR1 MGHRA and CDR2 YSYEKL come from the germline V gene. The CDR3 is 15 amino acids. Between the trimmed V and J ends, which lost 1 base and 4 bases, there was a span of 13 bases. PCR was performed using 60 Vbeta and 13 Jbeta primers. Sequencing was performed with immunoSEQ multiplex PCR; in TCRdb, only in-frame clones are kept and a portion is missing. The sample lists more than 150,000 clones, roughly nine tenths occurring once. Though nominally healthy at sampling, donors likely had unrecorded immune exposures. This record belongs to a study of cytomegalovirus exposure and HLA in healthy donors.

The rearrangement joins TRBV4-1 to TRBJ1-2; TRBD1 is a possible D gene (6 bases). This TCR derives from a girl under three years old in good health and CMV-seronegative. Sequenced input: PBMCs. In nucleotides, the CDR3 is TGCGCCAGCAGCCAAGCAGGGGACCTAACCTATGGCTACACCTTC. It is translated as CASSQAGDLTYGYTF.